The 15 T cell receptor beta chains given below trace back to one sample, sequenced in a study of T cell repertoires and HLA-DP antigens. For these receptors, no antigen is known. The assay was immunoSEQ multiplex PCR, and TCRdb's table has in-frame clones only and misses some. Of tens of thousands of clones detected, around 77% appear once; the ten largest clones hold around 1.4%. The sequencing sample was made of CD4+ T cells from PBMCs. Receptors originate from a man aged 60 to 75 in good health and CMV-seronegative.

This chain joins TRBV27 and TRBJ1-6; TRBD1 matches at 9 bases. CDR3 length equals 16 residues. CDR1 MNHEY and CDR2 SMNVEV come from the germline V gene (reference sequence). Trimming cost V 2 bases and J 9 bases; bases outside gene matches: 8. CDR3 in amino acids: CASSLGPGQGFSPLHF. The DNA of the CDR3 is TGTGCCAGCAGTTTAGGTCCGGGACAGGGATTTTCACCCCTCCACTTT.

The chain uses TRBV9 and TRBJ1-5, with D possibly matching TRBD1 (5 bases). The CDR3 extends over 14 amino acids. Germline V gene lookup returns CDR1 SGDLS and CDR2 YYNGEE. V lost 4 bases, J lost 0 bases, and 8 bases lay in between. The CDR3 is CASSRGFSNQPQHF. For the CDR3, the DNA is TGTGCCAGCAGCCGGGGCTTTAGCAATCAGCCCCAGCATTTT.

The CDR3 sequence: CAWSLGVSNQPQHF. In nucleotides, the CDR3 is TGTGCCTGGAGCTTAGGGGTTAGCAATCAGCCCCAGCATTTT. The chain recombines TRBV30 with TRBJ1-5; possible D gene TRBD1, 5 bases. Germline CDR1 reads GTSNPN; CDR2 reads SVGIG (reference sequence). The ends were cut back, 3 bases at V and 0 bases at J, with 9 bases in the middle. CDR3 length: 14 residues.

This chain links TRBV11-2 with TRBJ1-1; D remains unclear. The CDR3 contains 15 residues. Germline CDR1 and CDR2: SGHAT and FQNNGV. Trimming removed 1 base at V and 1 base at J, with 10 bases between. The CDR3 nucleotides read TGTGCCAGCAGCTTAGCTTCCGCAGCGAACACTGAAGCTTTCTTT. It yields the protein CASSLASAANTEAFF.

The V call is TRBV7-7, the J call TRBJ2-3; possibly TRBD1 for D (6 bases). Germline V gene lookup returns CDR1 SSHAT and CDR2 FNYEAQ (reference sequence). The CDR3 has 14 residues. The V and J ends lost 4 bases and 3 bases respectively, with 11 bases between them. CDR3 nucleotide sequence: TGTGCCAGCAGCTCTCGGACAGCTACAGATACGCAGTATTTT. Amino acid sequence: CASSSRTATDTQYF.

CDR3 sequence: CAISDQSGLAEAFF. Here the CDR3 DNA reads TGTGCCATCAGTGATCAGAGCGGGCTAGCTGAAGCTTTCTTT. The chain has TRBV10-3 and TRBJ1-1; D unclear. Germline lookup yields CDR1 ENHRY and CDR2 SYGVKD. Trimming cost V 3 bases and J 6 bases, with 14 bases left between them. There are 14 residues in the CDR3.

This sequence joins TRBV5-4 and TRBJ2-3; D gene unclear. V was clipped by 0 bases and J by 6 bases, with 5 bases between them. Germline V gene sequence: CDR1 SGHNT, CDR2 YYREEE (reference sequence). This CDR3 is 12 amino acids long. As DNA, the CDR3 is TGTGCCAGCAGCTTGGCCATGGATACGCAGTATTTT. Translation gives CASSLAMDTQYF. Variable domain in full (rest from reference TRBV5-4 and TRBJ2-3): ETGVTQSPTHLIKTRGQQVTLRCSSQSGHNTVSWYQQALGQGPQFIFQYYREEENGRGNFPPRFSGLQFPNYSSELNVNALELDDSALYLCASSLAMDTQYFGPGTRLTVL.

The V and J genes are TRBV5-8 and TRBJ2-7, with D hard to call. The length of the CDR3 is 14 residues. The germline V gene has CDR1 SGHTS and CDR2 YDEGEE. Trimming took 4 bases from V and 2 from J, leaving 13 bases between them. This CDR3 reads CASSPLGRTYEQYV. The CDR3 nucleotides are TGTGCCAGCAGCCCCCTTGGCCGAACCTACGAGCAGTACGTC.

This chain joins TRBV19 and TRBJ1-6, with D possibly matching TRBD1 (5 bases). V lost 8 bases to trimming and J lost 5 bases, with 16 bases between them. The length of the CDR3 is 15 residues. CDR1 is LNHDA, CDR2 SQIVND, per germline (reference sequence). The CDR3 DNA reads TGTGCCAGTGGGATCCGGGACCGGAATAATTCACCCCTCCACTTT. It codes for CASGIRDRNNSPLHF.

The chain carries TRBV7-2 and TRBJ2-5; D call uncertain. CDR1 and CDR2 (germline): SGHTA, FQGNSA. The V end lost 1 base, the J end lost 0 bases, and 6 bases lay between the germline ends. This CDR3 region has 14 residues. The CDR3: CASSLDKYQETQYF. DNA for the CDR3: TGTGCCAGCAGCTTAGACAAGTACCAAGAGACCCAGTACTTC.

This clone was recorded a few times. The chain couples TRBV19 to TRBJ2-7; 13 nucleotides line up with TRBD2. V trimming: 8 bases; J trimming: 0 bases; junction bases outside the gene matches: 7. Germline values: CDR1 LNHDA, CDR2 SQIVND (reference sequence). This CDR3 has 16 amino acids. The CDR3 reads CASRLAGGCSSYEQYV. The CDR3, as DNA: TGTGCCAGTCGACTAGCGGGAGGATGTAGCTCCTACGAGCAGTACGTC.

The chain joins TRBV7-3 to TRBJ2-5, with 10 bases that match TRBD2. With 5 bases clipped from V and 5 bases from J, the junction kept 8 bases outside the gene matches. The germline V gene has CDR1 SGHTA and CDR2 FQGTGA. This CDR3 is 15 amino acids long. The CDR3 protein is CASSLAGVKGETQYF. The DNA for the CDR3 is TGTGCCAGCAGCCTAGCGGGAGTTAAGGGGGAGACCCAGTACTTC. The variable domain in full, completed from reference TRBV7-3 and TRBJ2-5, reads GAGVSQTPSNKVTEKGKYVELRCDPISGHTALYWYRQSLGQGPEFLIYFQGTGAADDSGLPNDRFFAVRPEGSVSTLKIQRTERGDSAVYLCASSLAGVKGETQYFGPGTRLLVL.

The CDR3 protein is CASSWAGNNSPLHF. The DNA of the CDR3 is TGTGCCAGCAGCTGGGCAGGGAATAATTCACCCCTCCACTTT. The rearrangement links TRBV5-6 to TRBJ1-6, with a weak D call TRBD1 (5 bases). V was cut by 3 bases and J by 5 bases, with 9 bases left in between. The CDR3 has 14 residues. Germline V gives CDR1 SGHDT, CDR2 YYEEEE.

The J gene is TRBJ1-5, the V gene TRBV19; 9 nucleotides match TRBD1. This CDR3 contains 16 residues. The V segment lost 5 bases and the J segment 4 bases; nucleotides outside the gene matches: 9. Per the germline V gene, CDR1 is LNHDA and CDR2 is SQIVND (reference sequence). CDR3 residues: CASSVRTGDRNQPQHF. The DNA for the CDR3 is TGTGCCAGTAGTGTACGGACAGGGGATCGTAATCAGCCCCAGCATTTT.

CDR3 in DNA: TGCGCCAGCAGTGAGTCCCGGGACAGGGGCCCTCCCCTCCACTTT. Its translation is CASSESRDRGPPLHF. The J gene is TRBJ1-6, the V gene TRBV10-2, with TRBD1 matching over 10 bases. CDR3 length equals 15 residues. The germline V gene encodes CDR1 WSHSY and CDR2 SAAADI. Unmatched junction bases numbered 6, after V lost 0 bases and J lost 13 bases.